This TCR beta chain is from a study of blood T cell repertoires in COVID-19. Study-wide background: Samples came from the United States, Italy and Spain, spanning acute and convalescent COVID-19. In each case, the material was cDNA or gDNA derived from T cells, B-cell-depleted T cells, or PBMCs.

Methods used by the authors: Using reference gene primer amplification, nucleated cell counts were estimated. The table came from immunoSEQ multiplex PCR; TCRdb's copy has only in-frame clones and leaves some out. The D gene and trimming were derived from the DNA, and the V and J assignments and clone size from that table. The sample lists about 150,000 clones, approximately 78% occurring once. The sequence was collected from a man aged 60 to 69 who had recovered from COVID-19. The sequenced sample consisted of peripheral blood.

DNA for the CDR3: TGTGCCAGCAGCCCCCGCTGGGGGACAGGGGTGCCAGATACGCAGTATTTT. This codes for CASSPRWGTGVPDTQYF. This chain links TRBV9 with TRBJ2-3; the match to TRBD1 covers 10 bases. Germline-derived CDR1 and CDR2 are SGDLS and YYNGEE. V shed 4 bases and J 4 bases; nucleotides not matched to a gene: 12. The CDR3 is 17 residues long. The full variable domain, with the rest looked up from reference TRBV9 and TRBJ2-3, is DSGVTQTPKHLITATGQRVTLRCSPRSGDLSVYWYQQSLDQGLQFLIQYYNGEERAKGNILERFSAQQFPDLHSELNLSSLELGDSALYFCASSPRWGTGVPDTQYFGPGTRLTVL.